This T cell receptor beta chain stems from a study of regulatory T cells in long-lasting Graves disease. This clonotype was counted a few times. Both iRepertoire HTBI primers and Arm-PCR of CDR3 regions were used to build the TCR beta libraries. Each CDR3 protein gets one entry after TCRdb re-called the multiplex PCR reads with MiXCR. The sample has fewer than 500,000 distinct CDR3 sequences, 16% seen once. Time point denoted: newly diagnosed GD, antithyroid drugs for less than 3 months. Preparation of the TCR library used RNA extracted from PBMCs. The germline gives CDR1 DFQATT, CDR2 SNEGSKA (reference sequence). CDR3 length: 17 residues. Trimming removed 6 bases from V and 0 bases from J; junction bases left unmatched: 8. This same sample was also taken into another study, of T cells in Graves' hyperthyroidism and ophthalmopathy.

The V gene is TRBV20-1, the J gene TRBJ2-1, with 13 bases aligning to TRBD2. The material sequenced was peripheral blood mononuclear cells (PBMCs), taken at new diagnosis, from a patient treated with antithyroid drugs. This sequence was found in a middle-aged man with Graves disease. This chain's CDR3 is CSAPPGLAGHSYNEQFF. In nucleotides, the CDR3 is TGCAGTGCCCCCCCGGGACTAGCGGGACACTCCTACAATGAGCAGTTCTTC.